One sample yielded the 17 T cell receptor beta chains listed below, sequenced in a study of CD8 T cells in ankylosing spondylitis. MiXCR, applied by TCRdb to the 5' RACE reads, yields one record per CDR3 protein. Here the sample spans around 210,000 distinct CDR3 sequences, 8% to 10% being singletons. What was sequenced was blood, either unsorted or a sorted T cell fraction (not recorded which). The receptors stem from a female donor with ankylosing spondylitis or in good health (not recorded which).

This clonotype was seen many times. This chain joins TRBV3-1 and TRBJ2-7; a weak D match, TRBD2 (6 bases). This CDR3 is 14 amino acids long. V lost 0 bases, J lost 5 bases, and 11 bases lay in between. Germline CDR1 reads LGHDT; CDR2 reads YNNKEL (reference sequence). The CDR3: CASSQDVTRDEQYF. In DNA form, the CDR3 reads TGTGCCAGCAGCCAAGATGTGACTAGAGACGAGCAGTACTTC.

This clonotype was found a few times. The genes are TRBV7-2 and TRBJ2-5; D is undetermined. The CDR3 loop spans 15 amino acids. Germline V lookup: CDR1 SGHTA, CDR2 FQGNSA. V gave up 5 bases and J gave up 5 bases, with 18 bases separating them. The DNA of the CDR3 is TGTGCCAGCAGCCTGGAATCACGCTCAGTGGAGACCCAGTACTTC. This codes for CASSLESRSVETQYF. The variable domain in full, completed from reference TRBV7-2 and TRBJ2-5, reads GAGVSQSPSNKVTEKGKDVELRCDPISGHTALYWYRQSLGQGLEFLIYFQGNSAPDKSGLPSDRFSAERTGGSVSTLTIQRTQQEDSAVYLCASSLESRSVETQYFGPGTRLLVL.

The table lists this clonotype with many counts. The rearrangement links TRBV3-1 to TRBJ2-7; a weak D match, TRBD1 (5 bases). Trimming cost V 4 bases and J 3 bases, with 16 bases left between them. Germline V gene sequence: CDR1 LGHDT, CDR2 YNNKEL (reference sequence). The CDR3 contains 15 residues. The CDR3 sequence is CASSPPRSGYYEQYF. The CDR3 region has the DNA TGTGCCAGCAGCCCCCCCAGGTCAGGGTACTACGAGCAGTACTTC.

This clonotype was observed at least ten times. V and J are TRBV5-1 and TRBJ2-1; 8 bases line up with TRBD1. CDR1 is SGHRS and CDR2 is YFSETQ in the germline V gene. V lost 7 bases to trimming and J lost 2 bases; unmatched junction nucleotides: 5. This CDR3 contains 14 residues. The CDR3 DNA follows: TGCGCCAGCGGACAGGGCAATCCCTACAATGAGCAGTTCTTC. Encoded protein: CASGQGNPYNEQFF.

This clonotype was found many times. The chain links TRBV5-1 to TRBJ1-1; TRBD1 aligns across 7 bases. The germline V gene has CDR1 SGHRS and CDR2 YFSETQ. The CDR3 has 15 amino acids. The ends lost 0 bases at V and 4 bases at J; junction bases unmatched: 6. CDR3 nucleotide sequence: TGCGCCAGCAGCTTGGTAGAGGGGGCTGGCACTGAAGCTTTCTTT. Its protein is CASSLVEGAGTEAFF.

This chain connects TRBV7-2 to TRBJ2-2; TRBD2 might be the D (6 bases). Germline CDR1 reads SGHTA; CDR2 reads FQGNSA. This CDR3 has 13 residues. V dropped 5 bases and J dropped 7 bases, with 11 bases sitting between them. The CDR3 region has the DNA TGTGCCAGCAGCCCGGGACTCCGCGGGGAGCTGTTTTTT. Translated, it gives CASSPGLRGELFF.

This chain links TRBV29-1 with TRBJ1-3; D remains unclear. The CDR3 extends over 13 amino acids. V was trimmed by 5 bases and J by 2 bases, leaving 10 bases between them. Germline CDR1 is SQVTM and CDR2 is ANQGSEA. In DNA, the CDR3 is TGCAGCGTTAACGGGGAAACTGGAAACACCATATATTTT. This gives the protein CSVNGETGNTIYF.

This clonotype was counted at least ten times. The chain carries TRBV7-2 and TRBJ1-1, with D uncertain. V was cut by 0 bases and J by 1 base, with 9 bases left in between. The CDR3 loop spans 15 amino acids. Per the germline V gene, CDR1 is SGHTA and CDR2 is FQGNSA. The CDR3: CASSLARTANTEAFF. The CDR3 DNA sequence: TGTGCCAGCAGCTTAGCCCGGACGGCGAACACTGAAGCTTTCTTT. Combining the CDR3 with reference TRBV7-2 and TRBJ1-1 gives the whole variable domain GAGVSQSPSNKVTEKGKDVELRCDPISGHTALYWYRQSLGQGLEFLIYFQGNSAPDKSGLPSDRFSAERTGGSVSTLTIQRTQQEDSAVYLCASSLARTANTEAFFGQGTRLTVV.

This clonotype has ten or more counts. The chain is built from TRBV9 and TRBJ1-2, with 8 bases aligning to TRBD1. Germline CDR1 is SGDLS and CDR2 is YYNGEE. There are 16 residues in the CDR3. After removal of 2 bases from V and 4 bases from J, the junction contained 10 bases not matched to a gene. In DNA, the CDR3 is TGTGCCAGCAGCGTTGCGGGGACAGGAAGAACCTATGGCTACACCTTC. It codes for CASSVAGTGRTYGYTF.

This clonotype was picked up many times. V usage is TRBV6-2 or TRBV6-3 and J usage is TRBJ2-1; 8 bases match TRBD2. Unmatched junction bases numbered 9, after V lost 8 bases and J lost 3 bases. Looked up from germline, CDR1 is MNHEY and CDR2 is SVGEGT. This CDR3 is built from 15 residues. The CDR3 protein is CASAKRERVYNEQFF. CDR3 in DNA: TGTGCCAGCGCTAAGCGGGAGAGGGTCTACAATGAGCAGTTCTTC.

This clonotype was detected many times. J is TRBJ1-3 and V is TRBV11-2; no reliable D call. This CDR3 has 11 residues. The V gene lost 6 bases and the J gene lost 4 bases, with 4 bases spanning the gap. The germline CDR1 and CDR2 sequences are SGHAT and FQNNGV. In nucleotides, the CDR3 is TGTGCCAGCAGGATAGGAAACACCATATATTTT. As protein: CASRIGNTIYF.

The J gene is TRBJ1-4, the V gene TRBV20-1, with 9 positions matching TRBD1. Trimming at V came to 7 bases and at J to 7 bases, leaving 19 bases not matched to a gene. The CDR3 runs to 17 residues. Germline CDR1 is DFQATT and CDR2 is SNEGSKA (reference sequence). The CDR3 DNA sequence: TGCAGTGTCAGGGGCCGGGATACCGGGACAGGGAGTGAAAAACTGTTTTTT. This translates into CSVRGRDTGTGSEKLFF.

This clonotype was picked up many times. The chain recombines TRBV28 with TRBJ2-3; 11 positions match TRBD2. With V trimmed by 3 bases and J by 6 bases, 8 bases remained unmatched. CDR3 length: 16 amino acids. The germline V gene encodes CDR1 MDHEN and CDR2 SYDVKM. The CDR3 spells CASSFTSGRGGDTQYF. CDR3 nucleotides: TGTGCCAGCAGTTTTACTAGCGGGAGAGGTGGCGATACGCAGTATTTT.

This clonotype has ten or more counts. This chain connects TRBV5-1 to TRBJ2-7; 9 nucleotides align to TRBD2. Germline V gene sequence: CDR1 SGHRS, CDR2 YFSETQ. V trimming: 5 bases; J trimming: 2 bases; junction bases outside the gene matches: 8. CDR3 length equals 15 residues. The CDR3 bases are TGCGCCAGCAGAGGGGGGCCTAGCGGGACCTACGAGCAGTACTTC. Amino acids: CASRGGPSGTYEQYF. The whole variable domain, filled in from reference TRBV5-1 and TRBJ2-7, reads KAGVTQTPRYLIKTRGQQVTLSCSPISGHRSVSWYQQTPGQGLQFLFEYFSETQRNKGNFPGRFSGRQFSNSRSEMNVSTLELGDSALYLCASRGGPSGTYEQYFGPGTRLTVT.

This clonotype has ten or more counts. The chain is built from TRBV11-2 and TRBJ2-7; TRBD1 is a possible D gene (5 bases). The CDR3 has 14 amino acids. Trimming stripped 6 bases from V and 0 bases from J, with 12 bases between. Per germline, CDR1 SGHAT and CDR2 FQNNGV. In nucleotides, the CDR3 is TGTGCCAGCAGACGGGCAGGGATCTCCTACGAGCAGTACTTC. This codes for CASRRAGISYEQYF.

This clonotype has ten or more counts. The CDR3 sequence: CASSLQPGYSNQPQHF. The CDR3 DNA reads as TGTGCCAGCAGCTTGCAGCCAGGTTATAGCAATCAGCCCCAGCATTTT. The chain has TRBV5-6 and TRBJ1-5; the D is unclear. V lost 1 base and J 0 bases, leaving 11 bases between the germline ends. The CDR3 consists of 16 residues. Germline V gene lookup returns CDR1 SGHDT and CDR2 YYEEEE.

Only a few counts were recorded for this clonotype. The V call is TRBV7-2, the J call TRBJ2-5; TRBD2 agrees at 7 bases. V dropped 5 bases and J dropped 2; count of bases not matched to a gene: 8. Per the germline V gene, CDR1 is SGHTA and CDR2 is FQGNSA. This CDR3 spans 15 amino acids. The CDR3, as DNA: TGTGCCAGCAGCCGACTAGCCCTACAGCAAGAGACCCAGTACTTC. This translates into CASSRLALQQETQYF.